This T cell receptor beta chain comes out of a study of spatial heterogeneity in lung cancer. On the study more broadly: Sequence detection consistently recorded a greater number of beta-chain than alpha-chain sequences.

Time point: sample taken at primary tumor resection. Unsorted whole RNA samples from tumor, nontumor lung or frozen PBMC were sequenced. A total of more than 65 untreated early-stage non-small cell lung cancer patients served as donors. Each molecule of TCR cDNA was tagged with one unique molecular identifier. MiXCR, run by TCRdb on the 5' RACE reads, gives a single entry per CDR3 protein. The sample lists about 39,000 distinct CDR3 sequences, around 5.8% seen once, with approximately 10% in the top ten. Whole-study results and caveats: Tumor TCRs that were ubiquitous and expanded showed up in blood more at resection than follow-up.

There are 13 residues in the CDR3. The germline CDR1 and CDR2 sequences are SGDLS and YYNGEE. Between the trimmed V and J ends, which lost 3 bases and 1 base, there was a span of 7 bases. Concerning this clonotype itself: What it recognizes is unknown. Since a much larger clone is just one base distant, this may be a read error.

This TCR came from a male donor with early-stage non-small cell lung cancer. The chain uses TRBV9 and TRBJ1-1; D not certain. The input for sequencing was PBMCs, taken at surgery. The CDR3 DNA follows: TGTGCCAGCAGCGATGACCGGAACACTGAAGCTTTCTTT. Translated: CASSDDRNTEAFF.